The TCR beta chain described here comes from a study of Ad26.COV2.S vaccination and SARS-CoV-2 variants. The wider study: The Ad26.COV2.S arm of the COV1001 trial was where the donor was placed. The vaccine Ad26.COV2.S was put into the muscle once, or twice with 56 days between. General study results and limits: The TCR breadth and depth analyses may have produced an underestimate of total T cell responses. For non-spike TCRs, breadth in vaccine recipients resembled that in placebo recipients.

The assay was immunoSEQ multiplex PCR, and TCRdb's table has in-frame clones only and misses some. Among roughly 320,000 clones listed, about 86% were seen once. The treatment is: 15 to 20 received Ad26.COV2.S at low or high dose, single or two shots; about 5 received placebo; per-sample allocation not given. After the first vaccine or placebo injection, samples were drawn on day 63. This clone appeared once. Its antigen is undetermined. Other DNA sequences from this sample encode an identical CDR3 as well. The CDR3 covers 12 residues. Germline values: CDR1 LGHDT, CDR2 YNNKEL (reference sequence). V was cut by 3 bases and J by 8 bases, with 10 bases left in between.

The sequence was collected from a person between 18 and 65 years old who received the Ad26.COV2.S COVID-19 vaccine or a placebo. V and J are TRBV3-1 (or the pseudogene TRBV3-2) and TRBJ1-2; the D is unclear. The sequences come from peripheral blood, collected in a trial of Ad26.COV2.S vaccine versus placebo. CDR3 protein: CASSQGSGGYTF. The CDR3 DNA sequence: TGTGCCAGCAGCCAGGGGAGTGGGGGCTACACCTTC.